This T cell receptor (beta chain) appears in the sequencing data of a study of shared clonotypes between healthy human individuals. Study findings and constraints: Generally, naive subsets (rather than memory subsets) showed larger estimated richness. The study found about 5% of naive CD4 clonotypes shared across four donors. Unshared clonotypes carried lower generation probabilities than those common to all four donors.

Sorted-subset replicate PCRs used 200 ng DNA, about 30,000 T cell genomes. Measured with immunoSEQ multiplex PCR; TCRdb has only the in-frame clones, and not every one. The table has more than 2 million clones, about 95% seen once. In the case of this clone: Its antigen is still unknown. The sample holds other DNA sequences that translate to the same CDR3.

Positively selected for CCR7, the CD45RO-negative cells used as naive CD8 cells excluded terminally differentiated effector memory CD45RA+ cells. The V end lost 4 bases, the J end lost 3 bases, and 14 bases lay between the germline ends. Germline V gene sequence: CDR1 SGDLS, CDR2 YYNGEE. The CDR3 extends over 14 amino acids. The source is a man younger than 35 in good health. Sequenced sample: naive CD8+ T cells sorted from blood. The chain carries TRBV9 and TRBJ2-7, with D tentatively TRBD2 (5 bases). The DNA for the CDR3 is TGTGCCAGCAGCCCTGGGCTAGCAGGCTACGAGCAGTACTTC. The encoded protein is CASSPGLAGYEQYF.